Described below is a single T cell receptor beta chain sequence and its context. The sample belongs to a study of blood T cell repertoires in COVID-19. Study summary: The United States, Italy and Spain supplied acute and convalescent COVID-19 samples. In each case, the material was cDNA or gDNA derived from T cells, B-cell-depleted T cells, or PBMCs.

TCRdb's table, derived via immunoSEQ multiplex PCR, lists solely in-frame clones and lacks some. Of some 330,000 clones listed, around 92% were seen once; the top ten hold about 1.7%. Sequencing was done on a sample of peripheral blood. The receptor was isolated from a woman aged 30 to 39 with COVID-19, enrolled during active disease.

The CDR3 spells CASSPGGTLAGDETQYF. The CDR3, as DNA: TGTGCCAGCAGCCCCGGGGGGACACTAGCGGGGGATGAGACCCAGTACTTC. J is TRBJ2-5 and V is TRBV5-8, with 11 bases identical to TRBD2. The CDR3 consists of 17 residues. Germline trimming cut 4 bases from V and 5 bases from J; bases unmatched to any gene: 13. Per the germline V gene, CDR1 is SGHTS and CDR2 is YDEGEE.